A selection of T cell receptor beta chains follows, all from one sample in a study of vaccination effects on CD4 cells after COVID-19. TCRdb's copy holds only in-frame clones and misses some; the assay was immunoSEQ multiplex PCR. The table shows approximately 82,000 clones, with 70% to 75% occurring only once. The antigens for these receptors are not known. The sample in question was CD4+ T cells from PBMCs cultured with HCoV-229E spike peptides, obtained before COVID-19 vaccination. Source of these receptors: a human donor who received a COVID-19 vaccine. CDR3s include the opening cysteine and the closing phenylalanine or tryptophan. Fields, in order: V gene, D gene, J gene, clone size, CDR3 protein, CDR3 DNA. A D gene is named only where the DNA matches it firmly. Rows give clone size only sometimes, using once, few, many, or a class for an expanded clone.

TRBV14	TRBD1	TRBJ2-3	-	CASSQEQGLGTDTQYF	TGTGCCAGCAGCCAAGAACAGGGGTTGGGCACAGATACGCAGTATTTT
TRBV5-5	TRBD1	TRBJ1-2	-	CASSPGQRPNYGYTF	TGTGCCAGCAGCCCGGGACAGCGTCCTAACTATGGCTACACCTTC
TRBV10-3	-	TRBJ1-2	-	CAISEGQPPRGFGYTF	TGTGCCATCAGTGAGGGACAGCCCCCTCGGGGATTCGGCTACACCTTC
TRBV6-6	-	TRBJ1-1	few	CASSYPNLGTEAFF	TGTGCCAGCAGTTACCCCAATTTAGGAACTGAAGCTTTCTTT
TRBV12-3/TRBV12-4	-	TRBJ1-3	-	CASSSGNTIYF	TGTGCCAGCAGTTCGGGAAACACCATATATTTT
TRBV5-1	-	TRBJ2-4	-	CASSLPTVLAKNIQYF	TGCGCCAGCAGCCTGCCGACAGTCCTAGCCAAAAACATTCAGTACTTC
TRBV6-1	-	TRBJ2-1	-	CASDSGSTPNEQFF	TGTGCCAGCGACTCGGGGTCGACCCCGAATGAGCAGTTCTTC
TRBV5-5	-	TRBJ2-3	few	CASSPPGTDTQYF	TGTGCCAGCAGCCCTCCGGGGACAGATACGCAGTATTTT
TRBV6-5	TRBD1	TRBJ1-5	-	CASSRDRNQPQHF	TGTGCCAGCAGTCGGGACAGAAATCAGCCCCAGCATTTT
TRBV5-1	-	TRBJ2-3	-	CASSYPLTDTQYF	TGCGCCAGCAGCTACCCCTTGACAGATACGCAGTATTTT
TRBV20-1	-	TRBJ2-5	-	CSASPSVETQYF	TGCAGTGCTAGTCCTAGCGTAGAGACCCAGTACTTC
TRBV19	-	TRBJ2-1	-	CATQSNNEQFF	TGTGCCACTCAATCCAACAATGAGCAGTTCTTC
TRBV6-6	-	TRBJ2-5	-	CASSYSAPRETQYF	TGTGCCAGCAGTTACTCGGCTCCCAGAGAGACCCAGTACTTC
TRBV4-3	-	TRBJ1-1	-	CASSQETGRGNTEAFF	TGCGCCAGCAGCCAGGAAACGGGCAGGGGGAACACTGAAGCTTTCTTT
TRBV27	-	TRBJ2-6	-	CASSRGGFSAAGANVLTF	TGTGCCAGCAGTAGGGGTGGATTTTCAGCCGCCGGGGCCAACGTCCTGACTTTC
TRBV7-9	TRBD2	TRBJ2-5	-	CASGPGGTQYF	TGTGCCAGCGGACCGGGGGGGACCCAGTACTTC
TRBV5-1	-	TRBJ2-1	-	CASSLAPGAYNEQFF	TGCGCCAGCAGCTTGGCCCCGGGAGCTTACAATGAGCAGTTCTTC
TRBV5-1	-	TRBJ1-1	once	CASSPGNRNTEAFF	TGCGCCAGCAGCCCCGGTAATCGGAACACTGAAGCTTTCTTT
TRBV5-1	-	TRBJ2-3	-	CASSLGLSGTDTQYF	TGCGCCAGCAGCTTGGGACTGTCAGGCACAGATACGCAGTATTTT
TRBV9	-	TRBJ2-5	-	CASSAHPGTQETQYF	TGTGCCAGCAGCGCTCACCCCGGGACCCAAGAGACCCAGTACTTC
TRBV10-1	TRBD2	TRBJ2-5	-	CASSESNPFGTSTTMGETQYF	TGCGCCAGCAGTGAGTCCAACCCGTTTGGGACTAGCACCACGATGGGGGAGACCCAGTACTTC
TRBV3-1/TRBV3-2	-	TRBJ2-3	-	CASSTEGLAETDTQYF	TGTGCCAGCAGCACTGAGGGGCTAGCCGAGACAGATACGCAGTATTTT
TRBV7-8	TRBD1	TRBJ2-1	-	CASSLWGQGESNEQFF	TGTGCCAGCAGCTTATGGGGACAGGGGGAATCCAATGAGCAGTTCTTC
TRBV18	-	TRBJ2-5	-	CASSPFGGNQETQYF	TGTGCCAGCTCCCCGTTCGGCGGAAACCAAGAGACCCAGTACTTC
TRBV7-9	-	TRBJ1-2	-	CASSQSGGAVYGYTF	TGTGCCAGCAGCCAGAGCGGGGGCGCGGTCTATGGCTACACCTTC
TRBV2	TRBD1	TRBJ2-5	-	CASSITADRRETQYF	TGTGCCAGCAGCATTACGGCGGACAGGAGGGAGACCCAGTACTTC
TRBV5-1	TRBD1	TRBJ1-1	few	CASSLGTGGFRSTEAFF	TGCGCCAGCAGCCTGGGGACAGGGGGCTTCAGGAGCACTGAAGCTTTCTTT
TRBV6-1	TRBD2	TRBJ2-5	-	CASSERWLAGARQETQYF	TGTGCCAGCAGTGAAAGATGGCTAGCGGGGGCGAGACAAGAGACCCAGTACTTC
TRBV12-3/TRBV12-4	-	TRBJ1-5	-	CANSRNSNQPQHF	TGTGCCAACAGCCGAAATAGCAATCAGCCCCAGCATTTT
TRBV5-6	-	TRBJ2-2	-	CASSLISGTGELFF	TGTGCCAGCAGCTTGATTAGCGGCACCGGGGAGCTGTTTTTT
TRBV10-1	-	TRBJ2-2	-	CASSALSATGELFF	TGCGCCAGCAGTGCATTAAGCGCCACCGGGGAGCTGTTTTTT
TRBV27	TRBD1	TRBJ2-3	-	CASSTLTGQRLTDTQYF	TGTGCCAGCAGTACGTTGACAGGGCAGCGCCTCACAGATACGCAGTATTTT
TRBV5-4	-	TRBJ2-5	-	CASSLEVGGGTQYF	TGTGCCAGCAGCTTGGAGGTCGGGGGAGGGACCCAGTACTTC
TRBV2	-	TRBJ1-1	-	CASTPRTEAPQAFF	TGTGCCAGCACCCCTAGGACTGAAGCACCCCAAGCTTTCTTT
TRBV5-1	TRBD2	TRBJ2-2	few	CASRTGGTLNTGELFF	TGCGCCAGCAGGACGGGGGGGACTCTGAACACCGGGGAGCTGTTTTTT
TRBV7-9	-	TRBJ2-2	-	CASSLVFTGELFF	TGTGCCAGCAGCTTAGTCTTCACCGGGGAGCTGTTTTTT
TRBV6-5	-	TRBJ1-5	-	CASSSRFSNQPQHF	TGTGCCAGCAGTTCCCGATTTAGCAATCAGCCCCAGCATTTT
TRBV5-1	-	TRBJ2-4	-	CASSRGTDEAKNIQYF	TGCGCCAGCAGCAGGGGGACTGATGAAGCCAAAAACATTCAGTACTTC
TRBV19	TRBD1	TRBJ1-1	-	CASSRDRGLLNTEAFF	TGTGCCAGTAGCCGGGACAGGGGACTACTGAACACTGAAGCTTTCTTT
TRBV7-8	TRBD2	TRBJ2-3	-	CASRLERGGFGTQYF	TGTGCCAGCAGACTGGAGCGGGGGGGTTTCGGTACGCAGTATTTT
TRBV5-4	-	TRBJ1-4	-	CASSSGGLVEKLFF	TGTGCCAGCAGCTCGGGTGGCCTAGTTGAAAAACTGTTTTTT
TRBV6-5	-	TRBJ2-3	once	CASMALRTDTQYF	TGTGCCAGCATGGCACTACGAACCGATACGCAGTATTTT
TRBV28	-	TRBJ1-1	-	CASSLPKTGSLFF	TGTGCCAGCAGTTTACCTAAAACAGGGAGTCTGTTCTTT
TRBV19	-	TRBJ2-5	few	CASAGRGRTGTQYF	TGTGCCAGTGCCGGACGCGGCAGAACGGGGACCCAGTACTTC